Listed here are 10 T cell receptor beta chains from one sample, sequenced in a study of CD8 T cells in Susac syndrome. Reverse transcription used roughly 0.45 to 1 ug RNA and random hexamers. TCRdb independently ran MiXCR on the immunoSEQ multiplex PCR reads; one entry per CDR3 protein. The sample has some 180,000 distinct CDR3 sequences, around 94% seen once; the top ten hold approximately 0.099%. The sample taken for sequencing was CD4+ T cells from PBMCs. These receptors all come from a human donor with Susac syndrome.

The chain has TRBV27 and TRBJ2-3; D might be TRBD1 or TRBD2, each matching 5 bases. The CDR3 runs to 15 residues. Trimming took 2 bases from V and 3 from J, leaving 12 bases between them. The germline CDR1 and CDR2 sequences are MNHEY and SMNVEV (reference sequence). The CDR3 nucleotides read TGTGCCAGCAGTTTACTCGTCGGGGCTACAGATACGCAGTATTTT. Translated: CASSLLVGATDTQYF.

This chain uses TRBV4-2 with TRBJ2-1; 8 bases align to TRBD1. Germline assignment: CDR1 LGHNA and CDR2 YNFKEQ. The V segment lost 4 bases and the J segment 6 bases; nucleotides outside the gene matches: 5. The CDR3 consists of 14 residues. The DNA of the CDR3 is TGTGCCAGCAGCCCACAGGGGGGATTCAATGAGCAGTTCTTC. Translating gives CASSPQGGFNEQFF.

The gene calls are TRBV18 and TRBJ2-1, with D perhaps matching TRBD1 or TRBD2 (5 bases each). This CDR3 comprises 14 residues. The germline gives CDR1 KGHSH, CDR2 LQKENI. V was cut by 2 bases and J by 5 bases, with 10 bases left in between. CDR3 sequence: CASSPGTGNNEQFF. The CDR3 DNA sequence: TGTGCCAGCTCACCAGGGACGGGAAACAATGAGCAGTTCTTC.

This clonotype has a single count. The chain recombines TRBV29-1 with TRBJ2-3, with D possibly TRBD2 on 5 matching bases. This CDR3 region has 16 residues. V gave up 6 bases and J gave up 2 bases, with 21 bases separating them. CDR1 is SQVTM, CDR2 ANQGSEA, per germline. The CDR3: CSVTSLGMRVTDTQYF. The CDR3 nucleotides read TGCAGCGTCACAAGTTTAGGGATGAGGGTCACAGATACGCAGTATTTT.

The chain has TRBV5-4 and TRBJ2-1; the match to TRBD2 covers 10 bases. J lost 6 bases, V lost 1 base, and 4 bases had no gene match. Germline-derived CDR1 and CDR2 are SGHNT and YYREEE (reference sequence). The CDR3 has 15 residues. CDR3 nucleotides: TGTGCCAGCAGCTTGAGGACTAGCGGATTCAATGAGCAGTTCTTC. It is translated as CASSLRTSGFNEQFF.

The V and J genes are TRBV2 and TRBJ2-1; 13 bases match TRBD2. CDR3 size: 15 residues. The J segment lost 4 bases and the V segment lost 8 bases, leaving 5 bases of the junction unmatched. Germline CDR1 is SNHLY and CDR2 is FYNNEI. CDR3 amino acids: CASGGLAGRYNEQFF. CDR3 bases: TGTGCCAGCGGGGGACTAGCGGGGAGGTACAATGAGCAGTTCTTC.

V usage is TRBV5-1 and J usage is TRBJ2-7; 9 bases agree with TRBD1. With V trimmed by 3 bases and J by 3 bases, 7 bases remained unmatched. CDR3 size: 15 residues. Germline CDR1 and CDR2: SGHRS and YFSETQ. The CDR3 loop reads CASSWGRDRVYEQYF. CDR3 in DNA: TGCGCCAGCAGCTGGGGCCGGGACAGGGTCTACGAGCAGTACTTC.

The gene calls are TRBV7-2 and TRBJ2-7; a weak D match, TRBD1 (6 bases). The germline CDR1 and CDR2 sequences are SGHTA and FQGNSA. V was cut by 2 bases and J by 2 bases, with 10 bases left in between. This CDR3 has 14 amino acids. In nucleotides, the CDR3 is TGTGCCAGCAGCTTATCACAGGGTCCCTACGAGCAGTACTTC. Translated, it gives CASSLSQGPYEQYF.

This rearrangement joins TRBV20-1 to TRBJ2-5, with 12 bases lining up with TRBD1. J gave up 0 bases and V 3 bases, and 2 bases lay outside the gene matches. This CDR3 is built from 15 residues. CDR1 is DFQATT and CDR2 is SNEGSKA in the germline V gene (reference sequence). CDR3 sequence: CSASGDRGHQETQYF. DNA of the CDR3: TGCAGTGCTAGTGGGGACAGGGGGCACCAAGAGACCCAGTACTTC.

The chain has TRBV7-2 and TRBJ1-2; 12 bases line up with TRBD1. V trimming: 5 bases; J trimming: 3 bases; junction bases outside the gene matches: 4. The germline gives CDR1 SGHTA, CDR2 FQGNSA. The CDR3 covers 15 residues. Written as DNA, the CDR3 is TGTGCCAGCAGCGAGGGACAGGGGGCAGACTATGGCTACACCTTC. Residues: CASSEGQGADYGYTF.